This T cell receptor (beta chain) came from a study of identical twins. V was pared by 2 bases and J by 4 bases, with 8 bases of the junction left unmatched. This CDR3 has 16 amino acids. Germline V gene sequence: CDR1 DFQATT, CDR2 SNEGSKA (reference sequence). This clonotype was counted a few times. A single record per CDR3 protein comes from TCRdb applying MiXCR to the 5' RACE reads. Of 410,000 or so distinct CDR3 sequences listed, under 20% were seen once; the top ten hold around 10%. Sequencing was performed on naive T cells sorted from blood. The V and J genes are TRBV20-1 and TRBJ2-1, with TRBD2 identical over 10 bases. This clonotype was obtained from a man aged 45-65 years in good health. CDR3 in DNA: TGCAGTGCTAGAATAACCGGGACTAGCGCATACAATGAGCAGTTCTTC. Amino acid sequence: CSARITGTSAYNEQFF.